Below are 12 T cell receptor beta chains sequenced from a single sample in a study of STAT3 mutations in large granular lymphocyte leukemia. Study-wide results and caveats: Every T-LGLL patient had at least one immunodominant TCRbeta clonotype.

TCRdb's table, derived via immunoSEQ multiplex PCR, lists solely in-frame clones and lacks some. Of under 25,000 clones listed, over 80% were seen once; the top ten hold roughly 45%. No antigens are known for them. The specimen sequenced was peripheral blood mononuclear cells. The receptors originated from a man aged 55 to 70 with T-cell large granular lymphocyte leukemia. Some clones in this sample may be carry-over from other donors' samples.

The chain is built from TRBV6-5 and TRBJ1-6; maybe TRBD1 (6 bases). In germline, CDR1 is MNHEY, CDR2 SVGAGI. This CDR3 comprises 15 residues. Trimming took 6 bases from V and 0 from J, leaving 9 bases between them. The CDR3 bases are TGTGCCAGCAGGGGGGGCGGCTCCTATAATTCACCCCTCCACTTT. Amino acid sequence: CASRGGGSYNSPLHF.

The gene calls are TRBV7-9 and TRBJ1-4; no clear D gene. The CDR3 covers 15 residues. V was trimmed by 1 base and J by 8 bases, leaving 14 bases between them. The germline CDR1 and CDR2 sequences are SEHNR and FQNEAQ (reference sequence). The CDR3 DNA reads TGTGCCAGCAGCTTAGAGGGCGGTCAAAGAGAAAAACTGTTTTTT. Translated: CASSLEGGQREKLFF.

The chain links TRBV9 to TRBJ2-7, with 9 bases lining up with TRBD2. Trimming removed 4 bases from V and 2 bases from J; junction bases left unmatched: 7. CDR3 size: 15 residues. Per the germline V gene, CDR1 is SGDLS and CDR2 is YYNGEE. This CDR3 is CASSTRAGGTYEQYF. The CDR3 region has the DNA TGTGCCAGCAGCACCCGGGCGGGGGGGACCTACGAGCAGTACTTC.

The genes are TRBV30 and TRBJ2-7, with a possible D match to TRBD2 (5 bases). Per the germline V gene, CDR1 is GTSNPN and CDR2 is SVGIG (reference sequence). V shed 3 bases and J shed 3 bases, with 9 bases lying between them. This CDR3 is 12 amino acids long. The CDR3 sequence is CAWSKSGYEQYF. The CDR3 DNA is TGTGCCTGGAGCAAAAGCGGCTACGAGCAGTACTTC.

The CDR3 is CATRGQWDQPQHF. The DNA of the CDR3 is TGTGCCACTAGGGGGCAGTGGGATCAGCCCCAGCATTTT. This chain connects TRBV10-3 to TRBJ1-5, with 7 bases identical to TRBD1. The CDR3 loop spans 13 amino acids. Per germline, CDR1 ENHRY and CDR2 SYGVKD. V lost 10 bases, J lost 5 bases, and 8 bases stayed unmatched.

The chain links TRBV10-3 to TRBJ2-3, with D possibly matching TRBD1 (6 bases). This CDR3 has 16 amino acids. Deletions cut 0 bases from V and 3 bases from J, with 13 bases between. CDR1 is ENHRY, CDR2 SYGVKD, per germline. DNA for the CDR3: TGTGCCATCAGTGAGTCACCAGGGGTAGGGACAGATACGCAGTATTTT. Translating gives CAISESPGVGTDTQYF.

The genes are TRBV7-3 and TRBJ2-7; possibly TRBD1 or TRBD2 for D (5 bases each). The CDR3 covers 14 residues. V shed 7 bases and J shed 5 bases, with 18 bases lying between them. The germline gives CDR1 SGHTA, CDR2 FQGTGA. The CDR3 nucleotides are TGTGCCAGCAACCGGGACGCCGGTTACGACGAGCAGTACTTC. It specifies CASNRDAGYDEQYF. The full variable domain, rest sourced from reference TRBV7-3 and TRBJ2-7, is GAGVSQTPSNKVTEKGKYVELRCDPISGHTALYWYRQSLGQGPEFLIYFQGTGAADDSGLPNDRFFAVRPEGSVSTLKIQRTERGDSAVYLCASNRDAGYDEQYFGPGTRLTVT.

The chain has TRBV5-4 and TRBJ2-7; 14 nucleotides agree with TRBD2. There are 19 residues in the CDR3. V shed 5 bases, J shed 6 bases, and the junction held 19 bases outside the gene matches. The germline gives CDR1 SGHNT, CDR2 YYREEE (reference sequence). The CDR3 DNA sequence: TGTGCCAGCAGTCCGCCCCCTCAGATCGGACTAGCGGGAGGTCGCGAGCAGTACTTC. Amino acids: CASSPPPQIGLAGGREQYF.

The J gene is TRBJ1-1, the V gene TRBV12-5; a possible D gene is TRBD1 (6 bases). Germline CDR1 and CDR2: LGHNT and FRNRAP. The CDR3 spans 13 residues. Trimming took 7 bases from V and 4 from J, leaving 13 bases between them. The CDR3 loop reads CASDETGITEAFF. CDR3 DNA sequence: TGTGCTAGTGACGAGACAGGAATCACTGAAGCTTTCTTT.

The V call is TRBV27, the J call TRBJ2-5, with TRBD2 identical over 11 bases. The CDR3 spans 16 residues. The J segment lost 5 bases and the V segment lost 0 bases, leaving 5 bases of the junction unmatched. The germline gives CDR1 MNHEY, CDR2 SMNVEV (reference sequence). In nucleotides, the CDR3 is TGTGCCAGCAGTTTATCCCTAGCGGGGGGTCTGGAGACCCAGTACTTC. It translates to CASSLSLAGGLETQYF.

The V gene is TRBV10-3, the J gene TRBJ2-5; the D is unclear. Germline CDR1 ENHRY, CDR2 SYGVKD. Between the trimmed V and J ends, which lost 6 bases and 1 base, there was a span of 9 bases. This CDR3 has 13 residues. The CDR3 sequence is CAIRDGVQETQYF. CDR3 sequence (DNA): TGTGCCATCAGGGATGGAGTCCAAGAGACCCAGTACTTC.

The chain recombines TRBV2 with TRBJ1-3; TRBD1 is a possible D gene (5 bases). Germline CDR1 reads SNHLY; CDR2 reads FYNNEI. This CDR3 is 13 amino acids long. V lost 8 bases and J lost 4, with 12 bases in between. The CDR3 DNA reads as TGTGCCAGCTTCGGGGGGAACGGAAACACCATATATTTT. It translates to CASFGGNGNTIYF.